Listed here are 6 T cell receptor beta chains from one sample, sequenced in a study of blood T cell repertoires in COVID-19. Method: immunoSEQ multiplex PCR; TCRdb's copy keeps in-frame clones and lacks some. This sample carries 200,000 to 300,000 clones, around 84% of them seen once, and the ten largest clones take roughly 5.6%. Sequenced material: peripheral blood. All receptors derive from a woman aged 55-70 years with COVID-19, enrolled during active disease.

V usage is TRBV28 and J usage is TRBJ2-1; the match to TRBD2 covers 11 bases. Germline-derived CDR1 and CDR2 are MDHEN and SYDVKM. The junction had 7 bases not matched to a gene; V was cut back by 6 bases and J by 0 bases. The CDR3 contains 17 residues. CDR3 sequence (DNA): TGTGCCAGCAGCCAACCGGGACTAGCGGCCTCCTACAATGAGCAGTTCTTC. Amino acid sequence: CASSQPGLAASYNEQFF.

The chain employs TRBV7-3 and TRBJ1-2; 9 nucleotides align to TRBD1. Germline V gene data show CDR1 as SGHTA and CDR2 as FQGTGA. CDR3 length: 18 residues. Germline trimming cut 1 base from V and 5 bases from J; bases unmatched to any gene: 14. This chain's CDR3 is CASSLNANRDRVGYGYTF. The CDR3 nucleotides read TGTGCCAGCAGCTTAAATGCCAACCGGGACAGGGTGGGGTATGGCTACACCTTC.

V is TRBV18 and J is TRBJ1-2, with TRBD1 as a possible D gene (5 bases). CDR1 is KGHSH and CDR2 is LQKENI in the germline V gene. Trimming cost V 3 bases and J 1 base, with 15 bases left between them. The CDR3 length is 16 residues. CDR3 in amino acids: CASSPQQAGVNYGYTF. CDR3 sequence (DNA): TGTGCCAGCTCACCTCAACAGGCGGGGGTTAACTATGGCTACACCTTC.

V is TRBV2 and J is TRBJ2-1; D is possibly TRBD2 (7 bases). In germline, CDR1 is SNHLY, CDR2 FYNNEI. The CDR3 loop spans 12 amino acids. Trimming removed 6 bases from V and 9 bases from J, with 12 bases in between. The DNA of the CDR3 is TGTGCCAGCAGGGGGGGGGCCAGTGAGCAGTTCTTC. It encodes CASRGGASEQFF.

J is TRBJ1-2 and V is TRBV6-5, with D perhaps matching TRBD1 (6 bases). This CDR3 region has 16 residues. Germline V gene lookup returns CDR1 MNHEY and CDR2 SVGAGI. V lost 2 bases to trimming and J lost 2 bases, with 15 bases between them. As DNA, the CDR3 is TGTGCCAGCAGTTACACGAGGACAGAGCCCAACTATGGCTACACCTTC. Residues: CASSYTRTEPNYGYTF.

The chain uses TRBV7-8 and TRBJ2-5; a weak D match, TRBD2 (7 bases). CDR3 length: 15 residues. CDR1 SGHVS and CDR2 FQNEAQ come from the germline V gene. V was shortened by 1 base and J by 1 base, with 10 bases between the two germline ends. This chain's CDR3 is CASSLGGGIQETQYF. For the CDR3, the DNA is TGTGCCAGCAGCTTAGGGGGGGGCATCCAAGAGACCCAGTACTTC.